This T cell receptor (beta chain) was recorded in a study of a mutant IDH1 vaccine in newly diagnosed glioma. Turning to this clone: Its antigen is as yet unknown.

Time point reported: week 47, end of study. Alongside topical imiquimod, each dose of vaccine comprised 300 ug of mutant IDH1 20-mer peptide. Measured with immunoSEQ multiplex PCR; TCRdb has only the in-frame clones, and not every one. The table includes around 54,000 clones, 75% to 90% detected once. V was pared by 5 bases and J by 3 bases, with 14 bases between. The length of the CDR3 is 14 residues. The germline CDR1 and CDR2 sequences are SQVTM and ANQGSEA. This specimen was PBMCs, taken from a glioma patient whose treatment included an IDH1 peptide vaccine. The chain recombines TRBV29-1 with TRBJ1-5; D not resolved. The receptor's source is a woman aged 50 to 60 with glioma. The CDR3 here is CSVLVGGYNQPQHF. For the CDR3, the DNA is TGCAGCGTTTTGGTCGGCGGTTACAATCAGCCCCAGCATTTT.